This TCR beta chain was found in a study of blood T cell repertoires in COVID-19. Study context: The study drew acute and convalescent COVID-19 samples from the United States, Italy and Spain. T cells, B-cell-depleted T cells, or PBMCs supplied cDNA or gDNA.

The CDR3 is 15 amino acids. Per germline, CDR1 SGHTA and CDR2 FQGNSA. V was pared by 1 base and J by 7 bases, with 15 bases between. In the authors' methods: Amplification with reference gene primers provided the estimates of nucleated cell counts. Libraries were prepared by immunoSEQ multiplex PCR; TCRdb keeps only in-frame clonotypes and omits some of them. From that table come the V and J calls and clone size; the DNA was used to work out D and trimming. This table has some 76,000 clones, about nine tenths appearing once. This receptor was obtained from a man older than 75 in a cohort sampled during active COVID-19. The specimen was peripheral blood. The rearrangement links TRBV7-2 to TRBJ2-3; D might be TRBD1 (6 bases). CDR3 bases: TGTGCCAGCAGCTTAGACCGACAGGTTGGATATACGCAGTATTTT. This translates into CASSLDRQVGYTQYF.